Each of the 17 T cell receptor beta chains below was sequenced from the same sample in a study of blood T cell repertoires in COVID-19. The data were produced by immunoSEQ multiplex PCR, yet TCRdb's version contains in-frame clones alone and is incomplete. Of about 130,000 clones listed, around 85% were seen once; the top ten hold 4.3%. The sequenced sample was peripheral blood. The receptors here all came from a human donor in a cohort sampled during active COVID-19.

This rearrangement joins TRBV30 to TRBJ1-1; no clear D gene. Trimming stripped 4 bases from V and 1 base from J, with 10 bases between. The CDR3 spans 13 residues. Germline values: CDR1 GTSNPN, CDR2 SVGIG (reference sequence). CDR3 region: CAWTQAGNTEAFF. CDR3 bases: TGTGCCTGGACTCAGGCCGGGAACACTGAAGCTTTCTTT.

This clone was recorded a few times. The chain uses TRBV5-1 and TRBJ1-3; D gene unclear. Germline V CDR1 and CDR2: SGHRS, YFSETQ. Trimming stripped 5 bases from V and 4 bases from J, with 10 bases between. This CDR3 is built from 13 residues. The DNA for the CDR3 is TGCGCCAGCAGAGAGGGCTTCGGAAACACCATATATTTT. Residues: CASREGFGNTIYF.

The rearrangement links TRBV12-3 or TRBV12-4 to TRBJ2-2; D ambiguous. The CDR3 has 13 amino acids. Trimming took off 6 bases at V and 1 base at J, with 6 bases between the two ends. CDR3 in amino acids: CASRNRNTGELFF. In nucleotides, the CDR3 is TGTGCCAGCAGAAACAGGAACACCGGGGAGCTGTTTTTT.

This chain joins TRBV30 and TRBJ1-2; unclear D gene. The V gene lost 2 bases and the J gene lost 1 base, with 8 bases spanning the gap. The CDR3 runs to 13 residues. Germline V gene data show CDR1 as GTSNPN and CDR2 as SVGIG (reference sequence). This chain's CDR3 is CAWSLTDNYGYTF. The CDR3 DNA reads TGTGCCTGGAGTCTCACAGATAACTATGGCTACACCTTC.

This chain joins TRBV18 and TRBJ2-3; 9 bases match TRBD1. Looked up from germline, CDR1 is KGHSH and CDR2 is LQKENI. V was clipped by 6 bases and J by 3 bases; unmatched bases: 7. The CDR3 is 15 residues long. The CDR3 sequence: CASSSGTGWTDTQYF. As DNA, the CDR3 is TGTGCCAGCTCCTCCGGGACAGGGTGGACAGATACGCAGTATTTT.

Note on this clone: Other DNA sequences in this sample translate to the same CDR3. This chain joins TRBV7-3 and TRBJ1-1, with D hard to call. The CDR3 loop spans 13 amino acids. Germline CDR1 SGHTA, CDR2 FQGTGA. Trimming removed 3 bases at V and 1 base at J, with 6 bases between. In nucleotides, the CDR3 is TGTGCCAGCAGCTTTAGTGGGAACACTGAAGCTTTCTTT. Translating it yields CASSFSGNTEAFF.

This chain joins TRBV5-1 and TRBJ2-7; tentative D call: TRBD1 (6 bases). CDR1 is SGHRS and CDR2 is YFSETQ in the germline V gene. CDR3 length: 15 residues. Deletions cut 4 bases from V and 7 bases from J, with 21 bases between. CDR3 nucleotides: TGCGCCAGCAGCATATCCGCCGGGACACCGGGGGAGCAGTACTTC. Translation gives CASSISAGTPGEQYF. The whole variable domain, remainder taken from reference TRBV5-1 and TRBJ2-7, is KAGVTQTPRYLIKTRGQQVTLSCSPISGHRSVSWYQQTPGQGLQFLFEYFSETQRNKGNFPGRFSGRQFSNSRSEMNVSTLELGDSALYLCASSISAGTPGEQYFGPGTRLTVT.

The chain links TRBV4-1 to TRBJ1-4; D uncertain. The germline V and J ends were trimmed by 10 bases and 8 bases, with 11 bases remaining between them. Germline assignment: CDR1 MGHRA and CDR2 YSYEKL. The CDR3 covers 11 residues. The CDR3 is CAILPWEKLFF. CDR3 bases: TGCGCCATACTACCCTGGGAAAAACTGTTTTTT.

The chain links TRBV7-7 to TRBJ2-1; 9 nucleotides align to TRBD2. This CDR3 is built from 15 residues. Germline V gene data show CDR1 as SSHAT and CDR2 as FNYEAQ (reference sequence). J lost 7 bases, V lost 3 bases, and 7 bases had no gene match. The chain's CDR3 is CASSFGLAPPNEQFF. CDR3 DNA sequence: TGTGCCAGCAGCTTCGGACTAGCGCCCCCAAATGAGCAGTTCTTC.

There are a few counts of this clone. The J gene is TRBJ2-7, the V gene TRBV21-1; the D call in the table, TRBD2, was not verified against the DNA. TRBV21-1 is given as a pseudogene. The length of the CDR3 is 16 residues. CDR3 sequence: CASSNGPSGDSYEQYV. CDR3 DNA: TGTGCCAGCAGCAACGGGCCTAGCGGGGACTCCTACGAGCAGTACGTC.

The gene calls are TRBV18 and TRBJ2-2, with D possibly matching TRBD2 (6 bases). The V gene lost 10 bases and the J gene lost 7 bases, with 19 bases spanning the gap. This CDR3 comprises 14 residues. CDR1 and CDR2 from the germline V gene are KGHSH and LQKENI. The CDR3 spells CATGRGKVGGELFF. The DNA for the CDR3 is TGTGCCACCGGACGGGGGAAAGTAGGCGGGGAGCTGTTTTTT.

The V gene is TRBV7-9, the J gene TRBJ2-6; D might be TRBD1 (6 bases). V dropped 5 bases and J dropped 2 bases, with 13 bases sitting between them. This CDR3 is 16 amino acids long. Germline CDR1 and CDR2: SEHNR and FQNEAQ (reference sequence). The CDR3, as DNA: TGTGCCAGCAGCCGTGTCACAGGGCCTGGGGCCAACGTCCTGACTTTC. This gives the protein CASSRVTGPGANVLTF.

The chain employs TRBV7-2 and TRBJ2-2; perhaps TRBD1 as D (5 bases). This CDR3 is built from 15 residues. CDR1 and CDR2 from the germline V gene are SGHTA and FQGNSA. Trimming removed 3 bases from V and 5 bases from J, with 13 bases in between. The CDR3 region has the DNA TGTGCCAGCAGCTTTCTCCAGGGTGGGACCGGGGAGCTGTTTTTT. This translates into CASSFLQGGTGELFF.

The chain combines TRBV25-1 with TRBJ2-5; TRBD2 aligns across 8 bases. The germline V gene has CDR1 MGHDK and CDR2 SYGVNS. The length of the CDR3 is 16 residues. V lost 3 bases and J lost 6; bases outside the gene matches: 12. CDR3 loop: CASSDVRLAGGKTQYF. The CDR3 nucleotides read TGTGCCAGCAGTGATGTTCGGCTAGCGGGTGGGAAGACCCAGTACTTC. The full variable domain, with the rest looked up from reference TRBV25-1 and TRBJ2-5, is EADIYQTPRYLVIGTGKKITLECSQTMGHDKMYWYQQDPGMELHLIHYSYGVNSTEKGDLSSESTVSRIRTEHFPLTLESARPSHTSQYLCASSDVRLAGGKTQYFGPGTRLLVL.

In this sample, this clone turned up a few times. V and J are TRBV18 and TRBJ2-7, with D tentatively TRBD2 (5 bases). V lost 4 bases and J 2 bases, leaving 12 bases between the germline ends. Germline lookup yields CDR1 KGHSH and CDR2 LQKENI. This CDR3 comprises 14 residues. The CDR3 DNA reads TGTGCCAGCTCACAAGGGAGAGGCCCCTACGAGCAGTACGTC. Translation gives CASSQGRGPYEQYV.

This chain links TRBV28 with TRBJ1-2; D call uncertain. The CDR3 runs to 13 residues. Germline CDR1 is MDHEN and CDR2 is SYDVKM. The V gene lost 4 bases and the J gene lost 10 bases, with 16 bases spanning the gap. The CDR3 spells CASSSLGRPIYTF. In nucleotides, the CDR3 is TGTGCCAGCAGTTCCCTTGGCAGGCCTATCTACACCTTC.

The CDR3 DNA reads TGTGCCAGCAGCTTACAGGGACTAGCGGGGAGAGATACGCAGTATTTT. The encoded protein is CASSLQGLAGRDTQYF. The chain has TRBV7-3 and TRBJ2-3; 13 bases are a match to TRBD2. This CDR3 is built from 16 residues. Germline CDR1 SGHTA, CDR2 FQGTGA. J was trimmed by 5 bases and V by 2 bases; bases with no gene match: 4.